This TCR beta chain was sequenced in a study of prognosis after radiotherapy for stage I lung cancer. Overall study: Six or seven patients presented with squamous cell carcinoma, approximately 12 with adenocarcinoma.

Researchers used two-round multiplex PCR to amplify TCR beta CDR3 starting from genomic DNA. The use of primers specific to each TRBV and TRBJ gene characterized first-round PCR. TCRdb redid the calling of the multiplex PCR reads with MiXCR, one entry per CDR3 protein. The sample lists approximately 35,000 distinct CDR3 sequences; 25% to 40% were seen once. Free of prior chemotherapy, radiotherapy and other malignancies, all of the patients were also node-negative on CT and PET/CT. This clonotype was counted many times. Antigen unknown. Germline CDR1 reads LNHDA; CDR2 reads SQIVND (reference sequence). The CDR3 sequence is 14 residues long. V lost 6 bases and J lost 5, with 17 bases in between. Findings of the study overall: Patients who developed distant metastases had lower Shannon entropy after stereotactic body radiation therapy. Unique TCR clones declined after stereotactic body radiation therapy, from a median about 10,000 to 6,900.

The chain is built from TRBV19 and TRBJ2-7; unclear D gene. The source is a donor at least 50 years old with non-small cell lung cancer. The sample in question was PBMCs, obtained before or after stereotactic body radiation therapy (not recorded which). The CDR3 here is CASSFPERRDEQYF. CDR3 DNA sequence: TGTGCCAGTAGCTTTCCGGAACGACGCGACGAGCAGTACTTC.